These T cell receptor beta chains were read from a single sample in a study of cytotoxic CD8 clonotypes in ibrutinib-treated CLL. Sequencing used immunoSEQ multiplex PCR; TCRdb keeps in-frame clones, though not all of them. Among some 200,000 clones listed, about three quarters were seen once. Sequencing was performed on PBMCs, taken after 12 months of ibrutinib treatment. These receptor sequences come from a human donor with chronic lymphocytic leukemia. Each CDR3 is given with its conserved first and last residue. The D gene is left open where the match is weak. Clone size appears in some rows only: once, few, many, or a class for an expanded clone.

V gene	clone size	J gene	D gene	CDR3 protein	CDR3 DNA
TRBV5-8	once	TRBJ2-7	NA	CASSQDLANEQYF	TGCGCCAGCAGCCAAGATCTGGCGAACGAGCAGTACTTC
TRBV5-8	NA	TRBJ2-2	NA	CASSPGALNTGELFF	TGTGCCAGCAGCCCTGGTGCATTGAACACCGGGGAGCTGTTTTTT
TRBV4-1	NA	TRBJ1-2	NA	CASRRGDNYGYTF	TGCGCCAGCAGGCGGGGGGACAACTATGGCTACACCTTC
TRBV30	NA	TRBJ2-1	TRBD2	CACSQGLTSGSNDEQFF	TGTGCCTGCAGCCAGGGACTGACTAGCGGGAGTAACGATGAGCAGTTCTTC
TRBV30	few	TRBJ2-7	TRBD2	CAASLAEGYEQYF	TGTGCCGCCTCACTAGCGGAGGGCTACGAGCAGTACTTC
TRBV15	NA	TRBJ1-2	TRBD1	CATNMGQGGYGYTF	TGTGCCACCAACATGGGACAGGGGGGCTATGGCTACACCTTC
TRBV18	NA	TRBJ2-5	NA	CASSPGAGSAETQYF	TGTGCCAGCTCTCCAGGGGCAGGCTCTGCAGAGACCCAGTACTTC
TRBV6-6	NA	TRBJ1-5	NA	CASSYDGGNQPQHF	TGTGCCAGCAGTTACGACGGAGGCAATCAGCCCCAGCATTTT
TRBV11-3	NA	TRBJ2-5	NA	CASSLAPRQATQYF	TGTGCCAGCAGCTTAGCCCCCAGACAGGCGACCCAGTACTTC
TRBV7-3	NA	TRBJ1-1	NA	CASSQGSDTEAFF	TGTGCCAGCAGCCAGGGGAGCGACACTGAAGCTTTCTTT
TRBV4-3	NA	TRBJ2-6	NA	CASSQERWAVSSGANVLTF	TGCGCCAGCAGCCAAGAGCGGTGGGCAGTCAGCTCTGGGGCCAACGTCCTGACTTTC
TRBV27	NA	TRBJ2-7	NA	CASSAALSYEQYF	TGTGCCAGCTCAGCGGCCCTATCCTACGAGCAGTACTTC
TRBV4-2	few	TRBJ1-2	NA	CASSQAGVGYTF	TGTGCCAGCAGCCAAGCGGGAGTGGGCTACACCTTC
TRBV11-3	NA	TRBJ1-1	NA	CASSPTGYTEAFF	TGTGCCAGCAGCCCGACAGGATACACTGAAGCTTTCTTT
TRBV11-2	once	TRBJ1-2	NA	CASSPGRSKANYGYTF	TGTGCCAGCAGCCCGGGACGGTCGAAAGCTAACTATGGCTACACCTTC
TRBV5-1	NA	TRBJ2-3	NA	CASSFKGTDTQYF	TGCGCCAGCAGCTTTAAGGGAACAGATACGCAGTATTTT
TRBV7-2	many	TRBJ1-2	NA	CASSEAGTPNYGYTF	TGTGCCAGCAGCGAGGCCGGGACACCTAACTATGGCTACACCTTC